This entry is about one T cell receptor beta chain. Original data processing: Amplified reference gene primers provided the basis for estimating nucleated cell counts. TCRdb keeps only in-frame clones here, not all; method: immunoSEQ multiplex PCR. That table gives V, J and clone size, and the DNA gave D and trimming. The sample records about 250,000 clones, roughly four fifths being singletons. Germline-derived CDR1 and CDR2 are SNHLY and FYNNEI. The CDR3 is made up of 15 amino acids. V lost 6 bases to trimming and J lost 0 bases, with 12 bases between them. These data come from a study of blood T cell repertoires in COVID-19. Study context: There were acute and convalescent COVID-19 samples, and they came from the United States, Italy and Spain. T cells, B-cell-depleted T cells, or PBMCs provided the cDNA or gDNA that served as material.

Sequencing used peripheral blood. The rearrangement uses TRBV2 and TRBJ2-1; D might be TRBD1 (5 bases). The receptor was isolated from a man older than 75 with acute or convalescent COVID-19. The CDR3 spells CASSAARGSYNEQFF. CDR3 nucleotide sequence: TGTGCCAGCAGCGCAGCTAGGGGCTCCTACAATGAGCAGTTCTTC.